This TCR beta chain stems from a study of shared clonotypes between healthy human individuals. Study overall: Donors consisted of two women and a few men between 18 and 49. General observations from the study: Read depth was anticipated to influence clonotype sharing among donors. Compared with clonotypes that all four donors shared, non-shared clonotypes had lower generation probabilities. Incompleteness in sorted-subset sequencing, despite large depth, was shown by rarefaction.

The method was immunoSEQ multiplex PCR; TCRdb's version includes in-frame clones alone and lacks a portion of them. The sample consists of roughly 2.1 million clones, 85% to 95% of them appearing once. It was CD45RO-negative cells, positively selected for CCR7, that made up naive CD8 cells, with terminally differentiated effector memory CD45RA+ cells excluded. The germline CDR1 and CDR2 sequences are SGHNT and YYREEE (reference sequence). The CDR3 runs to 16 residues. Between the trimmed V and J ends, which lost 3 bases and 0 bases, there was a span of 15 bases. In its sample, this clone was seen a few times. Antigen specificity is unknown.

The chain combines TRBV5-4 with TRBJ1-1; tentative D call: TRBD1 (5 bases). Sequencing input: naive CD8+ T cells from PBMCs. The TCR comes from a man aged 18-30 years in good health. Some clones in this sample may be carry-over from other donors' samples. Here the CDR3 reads CASSSPSTVMNTEAFF. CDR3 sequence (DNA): TGTGCCAGCAGCTCTCCATCGACAGTTATGAACACTGAAGCTTTCTTT. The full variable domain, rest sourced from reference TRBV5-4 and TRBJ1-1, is ETGVTQSPTHLIKTRGQQVTLRCSSQSGHNTVSWYQQALGQGPQFIFQYYREEENGRGNFPPRFSGLQFPNYSSELNVNALELDDSALYLCASSSPSTVMNTEAFFGQGTRLTVV.